A single sample gave rise to the 22 T cell receptor beta chains below, sequenced in a study of Ad26.COV2.S vaccination and SARS-CoV-2 variants. Some clones are missing from TCRdb's copy, which holds only in-frame ones; the method was immunoSEQ multiplex PCR. This table has fewer than 400,000 clones, approximately 90% appearing once. Treatment described: around 19 received Ad26.COV2.S at low or high dose, single or two shots; 5 received placebo; per-sample allocation not given. It was on day 63 after the first vaccine or placebo injection that samples were taken. The sequenced sample was peripheral blood, obtained in a trial of Ad26.COV2.S vaccine versus placebo. Receptor source: a person aged 18-65 years who received the Ad26.COV2.S COVID-19 vaccine or a placebo.

The chain uses TRBV6-5 and TRBJ2-1, with 8 bases matching TRBD2. The germline CDR1 and CDR2 sequences are MNHEY and SVGAGI. Germline trimming cut 6 bases from V and 0 bases from J; bases unmatched to any gene: 4. This CDR3 region has 15 residues. As DNA, the CDR3 is TGTGCCAGCAGCTCCAGCGGGAGCTCCTACAATGAGCAGTTCTTC. Amino acid sequence: CASSSSGSSYNEQFF.

Only a few counts were recorded for this clone. The chain recombines TRBV9 with TRBJ2-7; D is perhaps TRBD1 (5 bases). Germline assignment: CDR1 SGDLS and CDR2 YYNGEE. The CDR3 extends over 14 amino acids. Trimming removed 4 bases at V and 4 bases at J, with 15 bases between. CDR3 sequence reads: CASSPRYDSYEQYF. The CDR3 DNA reads TGTGCCAGCAGCCCCAGATACGACAGTTACGAGCAGTACTTC.

The table lists this clone with a few counts. CDR3 protein: CASRGTNTEAFF. For the CDR3, the DNA is TGTGCCAGCAGGGGGACTAACACTGAAGCTTTCTTT. The V call is TRBV2, the J call TRBJ1-1, with D possibly TRBD1 on 5 matching bases. Germline CDR1 is SNHLY and CDR2 is FYNNEI. Trimming took off 6 bases at V and 2 bases at J, with 7 bases between the two ends. The CDR3 spans 12 residues.

This clone appeared a single time. The rearrangement uses TRBV28 and TRBJ2-5; 10 bases align to TRBD1. Looked up from germline, CDR1 is MDHEN and CDR2 is SYDVKM. Trimming took 5 bases from V and 2 from J; bases not matched to a gene: 5. There are 15 residues in the CDR3. The CDR3 sequence: CASSTRQGAQETQYF. CDR3 DNA sequence: TGTGCCAGCAGTACCCGACAGGGGGCTCAAGAGACCCAGTACTTC.

The chain uses TRBV6-1 and TRBJ2-1; 8 bases line up with TRBD2. Germline V gives CDR1 MNHNS, CDR2 SASEGT. This CDR3 comprises 14 residues. With 3 bases clipped from V and 7 bases from J, the junction kept 5 bases outside the gene matches. The CDR3 reads CASSDKRERNEQFF. The CDR3 DNA is TGTGCCAGCAGTGATAAGCGGGAGAGGAATGAGCAGTTCTTC.

The chain joins TRBV7-2 to TRBJ1-4, with a possible D match to TRBD1 (5 bases). With 1 base removed from V and 2 bases from J, the gap between germline ends came to 8 bases. Looked up from germline, CDR1 is SGHTA and CDR2 is FQGNSA. The CDR3 length is 15 residues. For the CDR3, the DNA is TGTGCCAGCAGCTTAGTTGGGGGTACTAATGAAAAACTGTTTTTT. The encoded protein is CASSLVGGTNEKLFF.

This clone was seen a single time. V and J are TRBV7-9 and TRBJ2-1; the match to TRBD2 covers 8 bases. CDR1 is SEHNR and CDR2 is FQNEAQ in the germline V gene (reference sequence). The V gene end was trimmed by 2 bases and the J gene end by 5 bases; junction bases not matched to a gene: 5. The CDR3 sequence is 15 residues long. The CDR3 sequence: CASSLSGSGNNEQFF. CDR3 in DNA: TGTGCCAGCAGCTTAAGCGGGAGTGGGAACAATGAGCAGTTCTTC.

The rearrangement links TRBV9 to TRBJ2-1; 7 nucleotides align to TRBD1. This CDR3 region has 14 residues. CDR1 and CDR2 from the germline V gene are SGDLS and YYNGEE. With 7 bases clipped from V and 7 bases from J, the junction kept 11 bases outside the gene matches. CDR3 bases: TGTGCCAGCTCCTTCGACAGGGAAATTAATGAGCAGTTCTTC. Translation gives CASSFDREINEQFF.

The chain is built from TRBV19 and TRBJ2-2, with D tentatively TRBD2 (5 bases). This CDR3 is 13 amino acids long. Germline V gene sequence: CDR1 LNHDA, CDR2 SQIVND (reference sequence). The V end lost 5 bases, the J end lost 7 bases, and 11 bases lay between the germline ends. The CDR3 DNA sequence: TGTGCCAGTAGTGGCCCCAGCGGCGGGGAGCTGTTTTTT. Residues: CASSGPSGGELFF. Supplemented by reference TRBV19 and TRBJ2-2, the full variable domain reads DGGITQSPKYLFRKEGQNVTLSCEQNLNHDAMYWYRQDPGQGLRLIYYSQIVNDFQKGDIAEGYSVSREKKESFPLTVTSAQKNPTAFYLCASSGPSGGELFFGEGSRLTVL.

This clone was found once. The J gene is TRBJ2-7, the V gene TRBV2, with D possibly TRBD1 on 5 matching bases. The CDR3 is 16 amino acids. The V and J ends lost 6 bases and 5 bases respectively, with 23 bases between them. CDR1 is SNHLY, CDR2 FYNNEI, per germline. The CDR3 bases are TGTGCCAGCAGGGCCTACAGGAATTCTCTCCTAGACGAGCAGTACTTC. It is translated as CASRAYRNSLLDEQYF.

The J gene is TRBJ2-7, the V gene TRBV7-8; a weak D match, TRBD2 (6 bases). CDR3 length: 15 amino acids. Germline CDR1 SGHVS, CDR2 FQNEAQ. Trimming stripped 5 bases from V and 5 bases from J, with 19 bases between. CDR3 bases: TGTGCCAGCAGCCGACCGGCGGGGAGCGAGAACGAGCAGTACTTC. Its protein is CASSRPAGSENEQYF.

The CDR3 loop is CASSLTGTGFSPYEQYF. CDR3 in DNA: TGTGCCAGCAGCTTGACGGGGACGGGATTTTCACCCTACGAGCAGTACTTC. V is TRBV7-2 and J is TRBJ2-7, with D perhaps TRBD1 or TRBD2 (5 bases each). The CDR3 consists of 17 residues. Germline-derived CDR1 and CDR2 are SGHTA and FQGNSA. Trimming removed 3 bases from V and 2 bases from J, with 20 bases in between.

The chain has TRBV28 and TRBJ1-5; D not certain. The germline gives CDR1 MDHEN, CDR2 SYDVKM. This CDR3 is 12 amino acids long. Trimming pared 8 bases from V and 7 bases from J, leaving 12 bases between. CDR3 nucleotide sequence: TGTGCCAGCGAGCAGGCGGGGCAGCCCCAGCATTTT. As protein: CASEQAGQPQHF.

J is TRBJ2-1 and V is TRBV3-1 (or the pseudogene TRBV3-2), with TRBD2 identical over 8 bases. Germline assignment: CDR1 LGHDT and CDR2 YNNKEL (reference sequence). This CDR3 region has 15 residues. J gave up 6 bases and V 4 bases, and 8 bases lay outside the gene matches. The CDR3 DNA follows: TGTGCCAGCAGCCGGCCGGGACTAGGCTTCAATGAGCAGTTCTTC. Its protein is CASSRPGLGFNEQFF.

The chain combines TRBV11-2 with TRBJ1-5; D possibly corresponds to TRBD1 (6 bases). The CDR3 is made up of 15 amino acids. Per the germline V gene, CDR1 is SGHAT and CDR2 is FQNNGV. Trimming removed 1 base at V and 3 bases at J, with 10 bases between. The CDR3: CASSLVRDNNQPQHF. DNA for the CDR3: TGTGCCAGCAGCTTAGTTCGGGACAACAATCAGCCCCAGCATTTT.

This chain joins TRBV27 and TRBJ2-7; D might be TRBD1 or TRBD2, each matching 5 bases. V lost 4 bases and J lost 1, with 14 bases in between. The CDR3 runs to 15 residues. Germline V gene lookup returns CDR1 MNHEY and CDR2 SMNVEV (reference sequence). The CDR3 DNA sequence: TGTGCCAGCAGTTATATGGTGGGACCATCCTACGAGCAGTACTTC. The encoded protein is CASSYMVGPSYEQYF.

V and J are TRBV7-9 and TRBJ1-3; 7 bases fit TRBD1. Germline values: CDR1 SEHNR, CDR2 FQNEAQ (reference sequence). V dropped 8 bases and J dropped 0; count of bases not matched to a gene: 10. CDR3 length equals 16 residues. As DNA, the CDR3 is TGTGCCAGCGCTAGACAGGGTAGTATCTCTGGAAACACCATATATTTT. Residues: CASARQGSISGNTIYF.

This clone was observed a handful of times. This chain connects TRBV14 to TRBJ1-1, with D perhaps TRBD1 (6 bases). Trimming took off 2 bases at V and 4 bases at J, with 11 bases between the two ends. This CDR3 is built from 14 residues. CDR1 is SGHDN and CDR2 is FVKESK in the germline V gene. The DNA of the CDR3 is TGTGCCAGCAGCCAAACCAGGGGTGGCACTGAAGCTTTCTTT. Translation: CASSQTRGGTEAFF.

The V and J genes are TRBV27 and TRBJ1-1; no definite D call. Deletions cut 1 base from V and 1 base from J, with 10 bases between. CDR3 length: 15 residues. CDR1 and CDR2 (germline): MNHEY, SMNVEV (reference sequence). In DNA form, the CDR3 reads TGTGCCAGCAGTTTATATCGGACTCAGAACACTGAAGCTTTCTTT. Its protein product is CASSLYRTQNTEAFF.

Remarks on this clone: The junction departs from germline at one end; a sequencing error may be responsible. The rearrangement uses TRBV7-7 and TRBJ1-2; 12 bases match TRBD1. The CDR3 has 19 residues. Germline assignment: CDR1 SSHAT and CDR2 FNYEAQ (reference sequence). CDR3 in DNA: TGTGCTAGCAGCCGTCTCCTTGGGACAGGGGGCGCAAGGGACTATGGCTACACCTTC. Protein: CASSRLLGTGGARDYGYTF.

V and J are TRBV27 and TRBJ1-1; D remains ambiguous. The CDR3 sequence is 12 residues long. Deletions cut 3 bases from V and 2 bases from J, with 4 bases between. The V gene's germline CDR1 is MNHEY and CDR2 SMNVEV (reference sequence). This chain's CDR3 is CASSFGNTEAFF. The CDR3 bases are TGTGCCAGCAGTTTCGGAAACACTGAAGCTTTCTTT.

The V call is TRBV12-3 or TRBV12-4, the J call TRBJ2-3; D may be TRBD2 (5 bases). The ends were cut back, 7 bases at V and 1 base at J, with 9 bases in the middle. The CDR3 extends over 13 amino acids. CDR3 sequence reads: CASNYGGTDTQYF. CDR3 DNA: TGTGCCAGCAACTACGGGGGCACAGATACGCAGTATTTT.